These 20 T cell receptor beta chains originate from one sample sequenced in a study of T cell repertoires in cytomegalovirus infection. Antigens for these TCRs are unknown. TCRdb independently ran MiXCR on the reads; one entry per CDR3 protein. In the table there are about half a million distinct CDR3 sequences, more than 30% of which are singletons. The source material was cultured PBMCs, sampled from culture after CMV antigen stimulation. These receptors all stem from a human donor in good health (CMV status not recorded). Some clones in this sample may be carry-over from other donors' samples.

The chain combines TRBV5-6 with TRBJ1-4; D is possibly TRBD1 (6 bases). Germline lookup yields CDR1 SGHDT and CDR2 YYEEEE. The germline V and J ends were trimmed by 4 bases and 5 bases, with 9 bases remaining between them. CDR3 length: 13 residues. DNA for the CDR3: TGTGCCAGCAGCCGGGACAAAAATGAAAAACTGTTTTTT. Translating it yields CASSRDKNEKLFF. The variable domain in full, completed from reference TRBV5-6 and TRBJ1-4, reads DAGVTQSPTHLIKTRGQQVTLRCSPKSGHDTVSWYQQALGQGPQFIFQYYEEEERQRGNFPDRFSGHQFPNYSSELNVNALLLGDSALYLCASSRDKNEKLFFGSGTQLSVL.

The V call is TRBV7-6, the J call TRBJ2-1; D perhaps matches TRBD2 (5 bases). V gave up 2 bases and J gave up 4 bases, with 15 bases separating them. The CDR3 has 16 amino acids. In germline, CDR1 is SGHVS, CDR2 FNYEAQ. The CDR3 protein is CASSLIYRDMYNEQFF. The CDR3 DNA sequence: TGTGCCAGCAGCTTAATCTACCGGGATATGTACAATGAGCAGTTCTTC. Full variable domain (remainder filled in from reference TRBV7-6 and TRBJ2-1): GAGVSQSPRYKVTKRGQDVALRCDPISGHVSLYWYRQALGQGPEFLTYFNYEAQQDKSGLPNDRFSAERPEGSISTLTIQRTEQRDSAMYRCASSLIYRDMYNEQFFGPGTRLTVL.

In nucleotides, the CDR3 is TGCGCCAGCAGCTCCGGGACAGGGGTCTCCTACAATGAGCAGTTCTTC. Translating it yields CASSSGTGVSYNEQFF. The rearrangement uses TRBV5-1 and TRBJ2-1, with 10 bases fitting TRBD1. V was clipped by 3 bases and J by 0 bases; unmatched bases: 3. The CDR3 runs to 16 residues. Germline CDR1 reads SGHRS; CDR2 reads YFSETQ.

This rearrangement joins TRBV25-1 to TRBJ1-2; D not resolved. The germline V gene encodes CDR1 MGHDK and CDR2 SYGVNS. Trimming removed 3 bases at V and 7 bases at J, with 24 bases between. This CDR3 region has 17 residues. The CDR3 loop is CASSDPPPRRVLSGYTF. CDR3 coding DNA: TGTGCCAGCAGTGACCCCCCGCCTAGGAGGGTCCTCAGTGGCTACACCTTC.

The chain carries TRBV7-8 and TRBJ1-1; D is undetermined. Per the germline V gene, CDR1 is SGHVS and CDR2 is FQNEAQ. This CDR3 region has 15 residues. V lost 4 bases, J lost 10 bases, and 22 bases lay in between. CDR3 DNA sequence: TGTGCCAGCAGCTCAGCGTTCGGGGTTTGGTCTGGAGCTTTCTTT. Translated, it gives CASSSAFGVWSGAFF.

This chain uses TRBV4-1 with TRBJ1-1, with 7 positions matching TRBD1. The V segment lost 4 bases and the J segment 2 bases; nucleotides outside the gene matches: 7. This CDR3 has 15 residues. Germline lookup yields CDR1 MGHRA and CDR2 YSYEKL. The CDR3 region has the DNA TGCGCCAGCAGCCGAATCGGACAGGCAAACACTGAAGCTTTCTTT. Translation: CASSRIGQANTEAFF.

The V call is TRBV5-1, the J call TRBJ1-1, with no clear D. Trimming shortened V by 3 bases and J by 7 bases, and 13 bases separated the two germline ends. The CDR3 is made up of 13 amino acids. The germline gives CDR1 SGHRS, CDR2 YFSETQ. The CDR3 nucleotides are TGCGCCAGCAGCTCGGGAAAGGGAGTTGAAGCTTTCTTT. Translated, it gives CASSSGKGVEAFF.

About this clonotype itself: Given a much more abundant clone one base away, this may be a read error. V gene TRBV7-6 combines with J gene TRBJ1-1; D remains unclear. Germline CDR1 and CDR2: SGHVS and FNYEAQ. There are 15 residues in the CDR3. CDR3 sequence reads: CAISAPGGLNTEAFF. The CDR3 DNA reads as TGTGCCATCAGCGCCCCGGGCGGACTGAACACTGAAGCTTTCTTT. The full variable domain, with the rest looked up from reference TRBV7-6 and TRBJ1-1, is GAGVSQSPRYKVTKRGQDVALRCDPISGHVSLYWYRQALGQGPEFLTYFNYEAQQDKSGLPNDRFSAERPEGSISTLTIQRTEQRDSAMYRCAISAPGGLNTEAFFGQGTRLTVV.

This clonotype was seen only a few times. The chain employs TRBV9 and TRBJ2-5, with a weak D call TRBD1 (6 bases). Per germline, CDR1 SGDLS and CDR2 YYNGEE. Deletions cut 3 bases from V and 4 bases from J, with 13 bases between. The CDR3 has 14 residues. CDR3 loop: CASSAGQLVETQYF. The CDR3 nucleotides read TGTGCCAGCAGCGCCGGACAGCTGGTAGAGACCCAGTACTTC. The full variable domain, with the rest looked up from reference TRBV9 and TRBJ2-5, is DSGVTQTPKHLITATGQRVTLRCSPRSGDLSVYWYQQSLDQGLQFLIQYYNGEERAKGNILERFSAQQFPDLHSELNLSSLELGDSALYFCASSAGQLVETQYFGPGTRLLVL.

V and J are TRBV10-3 and TRBJ2-2; TRBD2 matches at 9 bases. Unmatched junction bases numbered 10, after V lost 8 bases and J lost 3 bases. The CDR3 is made up of 16 amino acids. Germline lookup yields CDR1 ENHRY and CDR2 SYGVKD. In nucleotides, the CDR3 is TGTGCCATCTTTCCCAGCGGGAGGAAAGACACCGGGGAGCTGTTTTTT. Residues: CAIFPSGRKDTGELFF.

This clonotype has only a few counts. V is TRBV19 and J is TRBJ1-2, with 9 nucleotides matching TRBD1. This CDR3 has 13 residues. With V trimmed by 4 bases and J by 8 bases, 5 bases remained unmatched. Germline CDR1 and CDR2: LNHDA and SQIVND (reference sequence). CDR3 residues: CASSNRGRRGYTF. The DNA of the CDR3 is TGTGCCAGTAGTAACAGGGGGCGAAGAGGCTACACCTTC.

The chain joins TRBV27 to TRBJ2-2, with TRBD1 matching over 7 bases. The length of the CDR3 is 17 residues. Trimming at V came to 5 bases and at J to 5 bases, leaving 14 bases not matched to a gene. CDR1 MNHEY and CDR2 SMNVEV come from the germline V gene (reference sequence). CDR3 nucleotide sequence: TGTGCCAGCAGTCTCCGATACCGGACAGGAAAAACCGGGGAGCTGTTTTTT. Its translation is CASSLRYRTGKTGELFF.

V usage is TRBV28 and J usage is TRBJ2-1, with D possibly TRBD2 on 6 matching bases. This CDR3 is built from 14 residues. Trimming pared 5 bases from V and 6 bases from J, leaving 14 bases between. Looked up from germline, CDR1 is MDHEN and CDR2 is SYDVKM. The CDR3 DNA is TGTGCCAGCAGTCGGGACCCGGGACTCAATGAGCAGTTCTTC. Translating gives CASSRDPGLNEQFF.

The chain links TRBV28 to TRBJ1-5, with no clear D. The CDR3 runs 14 residues. Trimming stripped 5 bases from V and 0 bases from J, with 8 bases between. Germline-derived CDR1 and CDR2 are MDHEN and SYDVKM. CDR3 sequence reads: CASSELHSNQPQHF. CDR3 in DNA: TGTGCCAGCAGTGAGCTACATAGCAATCAGCCCCAGCATTTT.

The V and J genes are TRBV19 and TRBJ2-3; TRBD2 matches at 14 bases. Looked up from germline, CDR1 is LNHDA and CDR2 is SQIVND (reference sequence). The CDR3 has 19 residues. The ends lost 5 bases at V and 0 bases at J; junction bases unmatched: 10. The CDR3 DNA reads as TGTGCCAGTAGTCAAACGGGACTAGCGGGAGCAGGCAGCACAGATACGCAGTATTTT. It encodes CASSQTGLAGAGSTDTQYF.

This chain links TRBV20-1 with TRBJ2-1; 9 positions agree with TRBD2. Germline CDR1 DFQATT, CDR2 SNEGSKA (reference sequence). V lost 5 bases to trimming and J lost 6 bases; unmatched junction nucleotides: 5. The CDR3 has 13 residues. DNA for the CDR3: TGCAGTGCTCTCTATAGCGGGAGCAATGAGCAGTTCTTC. Residues: CSALYSGSNEQFF.

Many counts were recorded for this clonotype. The chain has TRBV11-3 and TRBJ2-1; D is uncertain. The CDR3 has 13 residues. Germline CDR1 reads SGHNT; CDR2 reads YENEEA. Trimming left V 6 bases short and J 5 bases short, with 11 bases between. The DNA for the CDR3 is TGTGCCAGCAGAAATGACCCCGACAATGAGCAGTTCTTC. Translated: CASRNDPDNEQFF. The variable domain in full, completed from reference TRBV11-3 and TRBJ2-1, reads EAGVVQSPRYKIIEKKQPVAFWCNPISGHNTLYWYLQNLGQGPELLIRYENEEAVDDSQLPKDRFSAERLKGVDSTLKIQPAELGDSAVYLCASRNDPDNEQFFGPGTRLTVL.

V is TRBV10-2 and J is TRBJ1-5, with D maybe TRBD1 (6 bases). This CDR3 comprises 13 residues. Trimming took 9 bases from V and 6 from J, leaving 15 bases between them. Germline lookup yields CDR1 WSHSY and CDR2 SAAADI. The CDR3 sequence is CASTDRKSQPQHF. The CDR3 coding sequence is TGCGCCAGTACTGACAGGAAAAGTCAGCCCCAGCATTTT.

CDR3 nucleotides: TGCAGTGCTAGATTAAATCCCAGGGGTGACTATGGCTACACCTTC. Amino acid sequence: CSARLNPRGDYGYTF. The rearrangement uses TRBV20-1 and TRBJ1-2; D possibly corresponds to TRBD1 (6 bases). The V gene's germline CDR1 is DFQATT and CDR2 SNEGSKA (reference sequence). CDR3 size: 15 residues. The ends were cut back, 2 bases at V and 3 bases at J, with 16 bases in the middle.

The V gene is TRBV12-3 or TRBV12-4, the J gene TRBJ2-1; TRBD2 agrees at 9 bases. The CDR3 sequence is 13 residues long. Losses at the gene ends were 7 bases for V and 4 bases for J; bases not matched to a gene: 2. CDR3: CASTSGEYNEQFF. The CDR3 coding sequence is TGTGCCAGCACTAGCGGGGAATACAATGAGCAGTTCTTC.